This TCR beta chain was sequenced in a study of blood T cells in healthy people across ages. This clonotype came up a few times. Its antigen is still unknown. Germline lookup yields CDR1 GTSNPN and CDR2 SVGIG (reference sequence). The CDR3 extends over 15 amino acids. Trimming removed 0 bases from V and 3 bases from J; junction bases left unmatched: 6. A second PCR, run for roughly 7 to 12 cycles, used a sample-barcoded 5' primer plus a J-beta primer mix. Sequencing of every sample gave 2.5 million or more CDR3-containing paired-end reads. Via MiXCR, TCRdb re-called the 5' RACE reads, giving one row per CDR3 protein. The data show over 500,000 distinct CDR3 sequences, over 40% seen once. Study results and caveats: Naive T cell percentage showed a strong correlation with TCR beta diversity. Diversity figures based on one million T cells were deemed too low.

Drawn from each donor were around 10 milliliters of peripheral blood. The TCR was taken from a woman older than 75 in good health. This sequence joins TRBV30 and TRBJ2-3; 7 bases fit TRBD2. The sequenced material came from blood. The CDR3, as DNA: TGTGCCTGGAGTGTCCCAGCGGGACGGACAGATACGCAGTATTTT. Translating gives CAWSVPAGRTDTQYF.